The rows below give T cell receptor beta chains drawn from one sample of a study of blood T cells in healthy people across ages. TCRdb fed the 5' RACE reads into MiXCR, producing one record per CDR3 protein. The sample consists of 1.5 million or so distinct CDR3 sequences, about 45% of them appearing once. The sequenced sample was blood. Every receptor here comes from a woman under 30 in good health. Both conserved end residues are part of each CDR3. The D gene is left open where the match is weak. Rows give clone size only sometimes, using once, few, many, or a class for an expanded clone.

CDR3 DNA	CDR3 protein	D gene	clone size	V gene	J gene
TGCAGTGCTAGAGATAGGAGACTAGCGGGGCTCCTGGATACGCAGTATTTT	CSARDRRLAGLLDTQYF	TRBD2	.	TRBV20-1	TRBJ2-3
TGTGCCAGCAGCCCGGCGAGGGTAGCTGGTGAAAAACTGTTTTTT	CASSPARVAGEKLFF	.	.	TRBV3-1	TRBJ1-4
TGTGCCAGCAGTACCGCTAGCGGGAGATTTCTCAATGAGCAGTTCTTC	CASSTASGRFLNEQFF	TRBD2	few	TRBV6-2/TRBV6-3	TRBJ2-1
TGCAGCGTCGAGGGGTCAGGACAGGGCTACGAGCAGTACTTC	CSVEGSGQGYEQYF	TRBD1	.	TRBV29-1	TRBJ2-7
TGCAGTGCCGCAGCGGGGGGCAAAGCTTTCTTT	CSAAAGGKAFF	.	many	TRBV20-1	TRBJ1-1
TGTACCAGCAGTGAACTACAGGGGCCCGAGCAGTACTTC	CTSSELQGPEQYF	TRBD1	.	TRBV6-1	TRBJ2-7
TGTGCCAGCAGCCCCCCCCGGACAGGGCTGTTTGCAGATACGCAGTATTTT	CASSPPRTGLFADTQYF	TRBD1	few	TRBV7-9	TRBJ2-3
TGCGCCAGCAGTCCCATTGGGCCACCGAGCACCGGGGAGCTGTTTTTT	CASSPIGPPSTGELFF	.	.	TRBV4-3	TRBJ2-2
TGTGCCAGCAGTTACGTTTCCCAAGAGACCCAGTACTTC	CASSYVSQETQYF	.	.	TRBV6-5	TRBJ2-5
TGTGCCAGCAGCCCGGCCGGTCGGTTGAGGGGGGTCACAGATACGCAGTATTTT	CASSPAGRLRGVTDTQYF	.	.	TRBV7-2	TRBJ2-3
TGCAGTGCTAGGCCAGGGACAGGGGGCTCCGAGCAGTACTTC	CSARPGTGGSEQYF	TRBD1	few	TRBV20-1	TRBJ2-7
TGCAGTGCTAGTAGTAGGGGGGCCACCGGGGAGCTGTTTTTT	CSASSRGATGELFF	.	.	TRBV20-1	TRBJ2-2
TGTGCCAGCAGCGTCCGGGACAGAGTATCTGAAGCTTTCTTT	CASSVRDRVSEAFF	TRBD1	.	TRBV7-2	TRBJ1-1
TGCGCCAGCAGCTTGGCCGGGGACCGACTGTTGGACTACACCTTC	CASSLAGDRLLDYTF	.	.	TRBV5-1	TRBJ1-2
TGCAGTGCTAGCCCAAGTACTTCTAGCAATCAGCCCCAGCATTTT	CSASPSTSSNQPQHF	.	few	TRBV20-1	TRBJ1-5
TGTGCCAGCAGCTTAGGTTGGGGCACCAACATCTATGGCTACACCTTC	CASSLGWGTNIYGYTF	.	few	TRBV13	TRBJ1-2
TGTGCCAGCAGTGTACTTACCTCAGAGACCCAGTACTTC	CASSVLTSETQYF	.	few	TRBV27	TRBJ2-5